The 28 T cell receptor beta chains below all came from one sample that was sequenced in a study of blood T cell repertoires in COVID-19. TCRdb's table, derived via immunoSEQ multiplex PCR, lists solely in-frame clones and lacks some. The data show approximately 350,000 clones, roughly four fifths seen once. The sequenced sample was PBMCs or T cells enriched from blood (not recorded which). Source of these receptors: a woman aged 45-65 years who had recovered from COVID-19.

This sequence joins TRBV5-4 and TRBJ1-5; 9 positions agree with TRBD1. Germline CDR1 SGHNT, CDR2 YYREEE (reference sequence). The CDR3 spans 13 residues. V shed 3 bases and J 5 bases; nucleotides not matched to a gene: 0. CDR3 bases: TGTGCCAGCAGCTGGGACAGGGATCAGCCCCAGCATTTT. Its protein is CASSWDRDQPQHF.

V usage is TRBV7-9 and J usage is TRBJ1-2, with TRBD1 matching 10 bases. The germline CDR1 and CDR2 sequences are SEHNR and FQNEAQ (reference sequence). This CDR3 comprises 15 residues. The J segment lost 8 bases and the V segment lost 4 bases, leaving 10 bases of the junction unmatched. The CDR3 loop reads CASSSTLTGGDGYTF. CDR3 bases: TGTGCCAGCAGCTCAACTCTGACAGGGGGCGACGGCTACACCTTC.

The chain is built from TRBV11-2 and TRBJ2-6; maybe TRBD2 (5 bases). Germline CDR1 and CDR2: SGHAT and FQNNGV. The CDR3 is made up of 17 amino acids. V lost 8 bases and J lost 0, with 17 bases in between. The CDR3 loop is CASRRSLGISGANVLTF. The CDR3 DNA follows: TGTGCCAGCCGGAGGTCCCTAGGAATCTCTGGGGCCAACGTCCTGACTTTC.

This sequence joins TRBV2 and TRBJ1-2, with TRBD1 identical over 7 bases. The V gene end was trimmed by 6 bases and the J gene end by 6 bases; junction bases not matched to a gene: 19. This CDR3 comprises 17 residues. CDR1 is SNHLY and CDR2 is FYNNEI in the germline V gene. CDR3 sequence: CASSDPEGQSLTDGYTF. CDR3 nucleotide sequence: TGTGCCAGCAGCGATCCCGAGGGACAGAGTCTGACGGATGGCTACACCTTC.

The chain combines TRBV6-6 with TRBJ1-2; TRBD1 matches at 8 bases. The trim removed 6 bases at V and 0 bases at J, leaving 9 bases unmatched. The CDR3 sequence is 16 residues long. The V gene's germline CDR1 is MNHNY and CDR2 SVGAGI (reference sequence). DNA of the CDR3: TGTGCCAGCAGCCGCCAGGGGGCCGGCGCTAACTATGGCTACACCTTC. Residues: CASSRQGAGANYGYTF.

CDR3 sequence: CASSQSNEKLFF. The CDR3 nucleotides read TGTGCCAGCAGCCAATCGAATGAAAAACTGTTTTTT. The chain recombines TRBV14 with TRBJ1-4, with unresolved D. Germline V gene sequence: CDR1 SGHDN, CDR2 FVKESK. The CDR3 length is 12 residues. Trimming took 2 bases from V and 5 from J, leaving 3 bases between them.

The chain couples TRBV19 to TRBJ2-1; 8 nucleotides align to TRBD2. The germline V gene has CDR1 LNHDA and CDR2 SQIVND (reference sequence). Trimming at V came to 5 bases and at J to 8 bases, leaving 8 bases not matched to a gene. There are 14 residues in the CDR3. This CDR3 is CASSQLAGRDEQFF. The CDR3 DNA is TGTGCCAGTAGTCAGTTAGCGGGAAGGGATGAGCAGTTCTTC.

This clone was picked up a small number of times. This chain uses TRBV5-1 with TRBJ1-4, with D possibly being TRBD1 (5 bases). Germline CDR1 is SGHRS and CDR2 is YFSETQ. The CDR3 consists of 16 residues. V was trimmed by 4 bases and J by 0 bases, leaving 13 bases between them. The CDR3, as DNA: TGCGCCAGCAGCCTTTTCCAGGGTGCAACTAATGAAAAACTGTTTTTT. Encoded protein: CASSLFQGATNEKLFF.

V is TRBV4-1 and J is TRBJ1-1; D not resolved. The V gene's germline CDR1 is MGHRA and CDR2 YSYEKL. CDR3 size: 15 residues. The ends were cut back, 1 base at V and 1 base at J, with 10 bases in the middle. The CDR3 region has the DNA TGCGCCAGCAGCCAAGTCGGGGTGGGGAACACTGAAGCTTTCTTT. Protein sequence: CASSQVGVGNTEAFF.

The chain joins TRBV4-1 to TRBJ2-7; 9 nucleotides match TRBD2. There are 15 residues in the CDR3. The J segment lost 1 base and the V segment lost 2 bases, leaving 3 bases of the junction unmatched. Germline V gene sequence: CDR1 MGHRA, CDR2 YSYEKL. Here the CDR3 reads CASSQPTSGSYEQYF. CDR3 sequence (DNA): TGCGCCAGCAGCCAACCAACTAGCGGGTCCTACGAGCAGTACTTC.

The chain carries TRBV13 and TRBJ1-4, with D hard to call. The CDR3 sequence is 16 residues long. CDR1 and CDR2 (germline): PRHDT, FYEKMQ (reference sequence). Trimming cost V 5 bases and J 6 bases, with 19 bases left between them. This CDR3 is CASSLGGPVWDEKLFF. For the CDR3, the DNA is TGTGCCAGCAGCCTCGGAGGCCCGGTGTGGGATGAAAAACTGTTTTTT.

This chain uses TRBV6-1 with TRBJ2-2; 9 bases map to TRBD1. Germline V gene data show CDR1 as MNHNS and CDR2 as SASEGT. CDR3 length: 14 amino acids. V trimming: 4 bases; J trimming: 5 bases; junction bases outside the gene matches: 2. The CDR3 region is CASSVQGATGELFF. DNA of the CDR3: TGTGCCAGCAGTGTACAGGGGGCGACCGGGGAGCTGTTTTTT.

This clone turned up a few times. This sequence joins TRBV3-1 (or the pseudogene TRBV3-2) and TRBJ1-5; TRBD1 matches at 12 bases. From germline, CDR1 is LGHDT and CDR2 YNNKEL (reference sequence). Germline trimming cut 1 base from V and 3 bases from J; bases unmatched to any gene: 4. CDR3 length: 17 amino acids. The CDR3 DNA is TGTGCCAGCAGCCAAGGGGACAGGGGGCAGGTCAATCAGCCCCAGCATTTT. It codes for CASSQGDRGQVNQPQHF.

CDR3 nucleotide sequence: TGTGCCAGCAGAGAGACAGGGGAGAAGCACTCACCCCTCCACTTT. It is translated as CASRETGEKHSPLHF. This chain links TRBV6-5 with TRBJ1-6; 8 nucleotides line up with TRBD1. This CDR3 comprises 15 residues. Germline CDR1 is MNHEY and CDR2 is SVGAGI. V was clipped by 6 bases and J by 10 bases; unmatched bases: 11.

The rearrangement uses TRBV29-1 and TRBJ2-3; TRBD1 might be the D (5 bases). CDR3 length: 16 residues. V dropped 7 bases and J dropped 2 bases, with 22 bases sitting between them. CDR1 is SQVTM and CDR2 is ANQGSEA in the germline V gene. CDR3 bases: TGCAGCGCTCCCGCCCGGGTAGGGGCGACCACAGATACGCAGTATTTT. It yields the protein CSAPARVGATTDTQYF.

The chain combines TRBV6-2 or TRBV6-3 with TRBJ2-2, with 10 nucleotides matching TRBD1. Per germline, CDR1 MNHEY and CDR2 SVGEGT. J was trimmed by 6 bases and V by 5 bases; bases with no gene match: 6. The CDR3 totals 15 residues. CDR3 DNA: TGTGCCAGCAGTAGACAGGGGGCGATTGCCGGGGAGCTGTTTTTT. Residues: CASSRQGAIAGELFF.

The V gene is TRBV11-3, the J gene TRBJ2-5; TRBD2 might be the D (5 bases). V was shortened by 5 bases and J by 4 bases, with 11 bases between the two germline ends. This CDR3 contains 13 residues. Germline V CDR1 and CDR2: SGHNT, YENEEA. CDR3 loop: CASSPAGGETQYF. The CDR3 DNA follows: TGTGCCAGCAGCCCCGCGGGTGGAGAGACCCAGTACTTC. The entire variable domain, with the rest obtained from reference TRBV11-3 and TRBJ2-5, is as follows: EAGVVQSPRYKIIEKKQPVAFWCNPISGHNTLYWYLQNLGQGPELLIRYENEEAVDDSQLPKDRFSAERLKGVDSTLKIQPAELGDSAVYLCASSPAGGETQYFGPGTRLLVL.

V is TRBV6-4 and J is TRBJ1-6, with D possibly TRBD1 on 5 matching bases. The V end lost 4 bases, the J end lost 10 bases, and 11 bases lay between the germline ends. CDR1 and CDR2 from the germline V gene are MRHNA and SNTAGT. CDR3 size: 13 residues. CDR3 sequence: CASSGRVGSPLHF. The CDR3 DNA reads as TGTGCCAGCAGTGGCAGGGTGGGATCACCCCTCCACTTT.

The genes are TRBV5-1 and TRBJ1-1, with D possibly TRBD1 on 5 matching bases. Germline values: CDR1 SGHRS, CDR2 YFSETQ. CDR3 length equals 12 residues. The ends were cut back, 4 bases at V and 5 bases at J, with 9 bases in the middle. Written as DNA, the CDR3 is TGCGCCAGCAGCCACCGGGGGACTGAAGCTTTCTTT. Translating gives CASSHRGTEAFF.

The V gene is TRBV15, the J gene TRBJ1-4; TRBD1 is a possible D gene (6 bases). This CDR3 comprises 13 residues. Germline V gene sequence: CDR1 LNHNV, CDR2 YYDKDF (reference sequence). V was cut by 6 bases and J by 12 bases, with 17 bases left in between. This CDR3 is CATRGDNLEELFF. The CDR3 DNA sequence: TGTGCCACCAGAGGGGACAACCTGGAGGAACTGTTTTTT.

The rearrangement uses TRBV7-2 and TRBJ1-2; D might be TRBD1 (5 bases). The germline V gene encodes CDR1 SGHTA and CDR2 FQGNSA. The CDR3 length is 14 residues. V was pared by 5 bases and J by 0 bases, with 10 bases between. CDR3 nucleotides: TGTGCCAGCAGCCATCCGACAGCTAACTATGGCTACACCTTC. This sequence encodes CASSHPTANYGYTF.

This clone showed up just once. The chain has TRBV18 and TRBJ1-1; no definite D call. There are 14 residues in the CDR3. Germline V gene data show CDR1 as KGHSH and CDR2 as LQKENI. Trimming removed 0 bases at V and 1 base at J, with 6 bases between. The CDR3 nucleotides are TGTGCCAGCTCACCACCAAACTGGAACACTGAAGCTTTCTTT. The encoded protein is CASSPPNWNTEAFF.

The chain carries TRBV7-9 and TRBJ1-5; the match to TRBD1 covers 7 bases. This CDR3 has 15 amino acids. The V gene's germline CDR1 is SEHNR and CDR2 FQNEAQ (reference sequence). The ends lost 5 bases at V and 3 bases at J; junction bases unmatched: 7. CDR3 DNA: TGTGCCAGCAGCGCGCAGACAGGGCCCAATCAGCCCCAGCATTTT. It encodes CASSAQTGPNQPQHF. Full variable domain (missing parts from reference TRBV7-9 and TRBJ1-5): DTGVSQNPRHKITKRGQNVTFRCDPISEHNRLYWYRQTLGQGPEFLTYFQNEAQLEKSRLLSDRFSAERPKGSFSTLEIQRTEQGDSAMYLCASSAQTGPNQPQHFGDGTRLSIL.

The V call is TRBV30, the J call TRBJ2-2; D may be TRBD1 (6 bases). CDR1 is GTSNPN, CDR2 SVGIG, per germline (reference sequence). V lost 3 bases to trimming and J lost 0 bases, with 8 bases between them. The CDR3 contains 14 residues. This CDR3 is CAWRGQANTGELFF. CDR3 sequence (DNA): TGTGCCTGGAGGGGACAAGCGAACACCGGGGAGCTGTTTTTT. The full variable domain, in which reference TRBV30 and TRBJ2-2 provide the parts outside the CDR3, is SQTIHQWPATLVQPVGSPLSLECTVEGTSNPNLYWYRQAAGRGLQLLFYSVGIGQISSEVPQNLSASRPQDRQFILSSKKLLLSDSGFYLCAWRGQANTGELFFGEGSRLTVL.

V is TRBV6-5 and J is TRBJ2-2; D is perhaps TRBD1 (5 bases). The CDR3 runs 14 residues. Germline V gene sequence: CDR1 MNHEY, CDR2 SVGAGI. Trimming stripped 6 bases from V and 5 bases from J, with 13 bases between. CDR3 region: CASSLGVGTGELFF. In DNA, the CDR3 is TGTGCCAGCAGCTTAGGGGTCGGGACCGGGGAGCTGTTTTTT.

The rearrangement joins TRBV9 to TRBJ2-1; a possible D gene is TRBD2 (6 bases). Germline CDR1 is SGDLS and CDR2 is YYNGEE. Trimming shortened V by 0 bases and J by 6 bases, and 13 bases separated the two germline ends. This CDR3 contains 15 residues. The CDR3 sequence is CASSVGPGSFNEQFF. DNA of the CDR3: TGTGCCAGCAGCGTAGGGCCCGGGAGTTTCAATGAGCAGTTCTTC.

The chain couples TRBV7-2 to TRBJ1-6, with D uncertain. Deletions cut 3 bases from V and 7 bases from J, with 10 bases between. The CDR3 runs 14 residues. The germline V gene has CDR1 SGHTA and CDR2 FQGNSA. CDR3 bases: TGTGCCAGCAGCTTGTGGGCCAGCAATTCACCCCTCCACTTT. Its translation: CASSLWASNSPLHF.

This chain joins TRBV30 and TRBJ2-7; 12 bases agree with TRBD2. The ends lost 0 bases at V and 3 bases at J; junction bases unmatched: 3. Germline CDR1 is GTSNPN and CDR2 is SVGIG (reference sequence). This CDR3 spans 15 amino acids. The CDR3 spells CAWSVASGGGYEQYF. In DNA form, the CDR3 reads TGTGCCTGGAGTGTAGCTAGCGGGGGGGGCTACGAGCAGTACTTC.